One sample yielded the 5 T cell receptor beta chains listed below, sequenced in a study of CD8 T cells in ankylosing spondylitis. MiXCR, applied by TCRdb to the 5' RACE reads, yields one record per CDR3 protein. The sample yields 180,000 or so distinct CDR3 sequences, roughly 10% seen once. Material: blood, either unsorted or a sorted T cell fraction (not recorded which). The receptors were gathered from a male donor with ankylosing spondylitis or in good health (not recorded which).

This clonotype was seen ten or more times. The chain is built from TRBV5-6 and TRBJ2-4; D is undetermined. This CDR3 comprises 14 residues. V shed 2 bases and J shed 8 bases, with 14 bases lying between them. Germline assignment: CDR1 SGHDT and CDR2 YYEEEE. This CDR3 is CASSFDTSRDIQYF. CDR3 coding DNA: TGTGCCAGCAGCTTTGACACCAGTCGAGACATTCAGTACTTC.

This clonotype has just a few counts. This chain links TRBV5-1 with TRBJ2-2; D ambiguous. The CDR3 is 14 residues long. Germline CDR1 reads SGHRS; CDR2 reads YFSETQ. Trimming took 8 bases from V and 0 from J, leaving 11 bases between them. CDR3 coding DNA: TGCGCCAGTAAGGACGGTCCGAACACCGGGGAGCTGTTTTTT. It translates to CASKDGPNTGELFF.

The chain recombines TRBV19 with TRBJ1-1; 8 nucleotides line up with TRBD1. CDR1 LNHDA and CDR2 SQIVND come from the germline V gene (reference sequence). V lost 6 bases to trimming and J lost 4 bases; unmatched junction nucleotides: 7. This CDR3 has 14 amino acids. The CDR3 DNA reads TGTGCCAGTAGAGTGACAGGGGAGGTCACTGAAGCTTTCTTT. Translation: CASRVTGEVTEAFF.

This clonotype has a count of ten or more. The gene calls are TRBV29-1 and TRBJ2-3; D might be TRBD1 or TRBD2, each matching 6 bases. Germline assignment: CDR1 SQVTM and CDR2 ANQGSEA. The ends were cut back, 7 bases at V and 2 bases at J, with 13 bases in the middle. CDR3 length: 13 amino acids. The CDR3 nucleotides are TGCAGCGCTGAGGGGGGAAACACAGATACGCAGTATTTT. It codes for CSAEGGNTDTQYF.

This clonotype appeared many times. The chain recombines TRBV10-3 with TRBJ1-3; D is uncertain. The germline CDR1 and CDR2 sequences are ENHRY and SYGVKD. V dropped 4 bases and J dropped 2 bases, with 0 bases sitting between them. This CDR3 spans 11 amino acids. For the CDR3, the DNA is TGTGCCATCAGTGCTGGAAACACCATATATTTT. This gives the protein CAISAGNTIYF.